The clone carrying this TCR beta chain occurred once. The entry originates in a study of blood T cell repertoires in COVID-19. For the study at large: Samples taken during acute and convalescent COVID-19 were collected in the United States, Italy and Spain. Sources were T cells, B-cell-depleted T cells, or PBMCs; the material itself was cDNA or gDNA.

This CDR3 comprises 15 residues. The germline V gene has CDR1 MNHEY and CDR2 SVGEGT. Trimming left V 0 bases short and J 8 bases short, with 13 bases between. In the original processing: Using reference gene primer amplification, nucleated cell counts were estimated. Generated by immunoSEQ multiplex PCR, the TCRdb table keeps only in-frame clones and is missing some. V and J calls and clone size are given by that table; D and trimming were obtained from the DNA. Of approximately 260,000 clones in the sample, roughly nine tenths are singletons; the top ten hold about 4.5%. This rearrangement joins TRBV6-2 or TRBV6-3 to TRBJ2-2; no firm D call. This TCR derives from a woman between 40 and 55 years old who had recovered from COVID-19. Sample: peripheral blood. CDR3 region: CASSYSLQPTGELFF. CDR3 DNA sequence: TGTGCCAGCAGTTACTCGTTACAGCCTACGGGGGAGCTGTTTTTT.